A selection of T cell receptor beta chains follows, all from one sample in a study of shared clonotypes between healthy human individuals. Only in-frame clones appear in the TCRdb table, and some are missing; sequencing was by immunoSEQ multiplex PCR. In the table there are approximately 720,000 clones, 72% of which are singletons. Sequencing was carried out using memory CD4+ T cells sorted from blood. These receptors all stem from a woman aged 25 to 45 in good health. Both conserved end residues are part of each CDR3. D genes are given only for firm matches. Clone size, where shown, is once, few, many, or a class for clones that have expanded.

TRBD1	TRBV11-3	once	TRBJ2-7	CASSLGGQGSYEQYF	TGTGCCAGCAGCCTGGGGGGACAGGGGTCCTACGAGCAGTACTTC
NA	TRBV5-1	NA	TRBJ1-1	CASCEVVTEAFF	TGCGCCAGCTGCGAGGTAGTCACTGAAGCTTTCTTT
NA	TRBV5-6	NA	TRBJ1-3	CASSLTYTGNTIYF	TGTGCCAGCAGCTTGACTTATACTGGAAACACCATATATTTT
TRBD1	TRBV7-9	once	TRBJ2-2	CASSDGQVGTYTGELFF	TGTGCCAGCAGCGATGGACAGGTGGGAACCTACACCGGGGAGCTGTTTTTT
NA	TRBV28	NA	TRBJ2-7	CASSPYPEGVSSYEQYF	TGTGCCAGCAGTCCGTATCCGGAGGGGGTCAGCTCCTACGAGCAGTACTTC
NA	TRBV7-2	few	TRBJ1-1	CASSLEEGTEAFF	TGTGCCAGCAGCCTTGAAGAGGGCACTGAAGCTTTCTTT
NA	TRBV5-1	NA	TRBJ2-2	CASSLGVGHGELFF	TGCGCCAGCAGCTTGGGAGTGGGTCACGGGGAGCTGTTTTTT
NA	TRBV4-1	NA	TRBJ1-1	CASSQFPTNTEAFF	TGCGCCAGCAGCCAATTTCCTACGAACACTGAAGCTTTCTTT
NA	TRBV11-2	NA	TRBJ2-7	CASSLDLPYEQYF	TGTGCCAGCAGCTTAGATCTTCCCTACGAGCAGTACTTC
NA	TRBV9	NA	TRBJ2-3	CASSVGASSRTDTQYF	TGTGCCAGCAGCGTAGGGGCCAGCAGTCGCACAGATACGCAGTATTTT
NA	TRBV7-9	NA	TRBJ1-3	CASSLSSSGNTIYF	TGTGCCAGCAGCTTATCTAGCTCTGGAAACACCATATATTTT
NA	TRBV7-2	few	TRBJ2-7	CASSSRWGQWGVYEQYF	TGTGCCAGCAGCTCCCGATGGGGTCAGTGGGGCGTCTACGAGCAGTACTTC
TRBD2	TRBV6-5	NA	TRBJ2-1	CASRTPGLANNEQFF	TGTGCCAGCAGGACGCCGGGACTAGCTAACAATGAGCAGTTCTTC
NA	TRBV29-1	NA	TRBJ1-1	CSVRQRLNTEAFF	TGCAGCGTTAGACAGCGTCTGAACACTGAAGCTTTCTTT
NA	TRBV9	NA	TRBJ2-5	CASSVAGVPPQETQYF	TGTGCCAGCAGCGTAGCGGGAGTCCCTCCCCAAGAGACCCAGTACTTC
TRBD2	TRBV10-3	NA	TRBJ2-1	CAISEPLGGAGVGNEQFF	TGTGCCATCAGTGAGCCTCTGGGGGGAGCGGGAGTGGGCAATGAGCAGTTCTTC
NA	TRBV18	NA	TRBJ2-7	CASSLTAVSRYEQYF	TGTGCCAGCTCACTAACCGCCGTGAGTCGATACGAGCAGTACTTC
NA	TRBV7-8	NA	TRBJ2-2	CASTLGGSNTGELFF	TGTGCCAGCACCCTAGGGGGATCTAACACCGGGGAGCTGTTTTTT
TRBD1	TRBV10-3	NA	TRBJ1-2	CAISGGQGLSGYTF	TGTGCCATCAGTGGGGGACAGGGGCTGTCGGGCTACACCTTC
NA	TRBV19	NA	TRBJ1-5	CASSLGGFNQPQHF	TGTGCCAGTAGTTTGGGCGGGTTCAATCAGCCCCAGCATTTT
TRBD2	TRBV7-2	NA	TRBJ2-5	CASSGGGETQYF	TGTGCCAGCAGCGGGGGGGGAGAGACCCAGTACTTC
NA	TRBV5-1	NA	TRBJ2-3	CASSFGNRPQYF	TGCGCCAGCAGCTTTGGCAACCGTCCGCAGTATTTT
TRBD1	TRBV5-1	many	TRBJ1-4	CASSRLGGTGGEKLFF	TGCGCCAGCAGTCGCCTGGGGGGGACAGGTGGAGAAAAACTGTTTTTT
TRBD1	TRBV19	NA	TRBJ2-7	CASSPQTGTGSYEQYF	TGTGCCAGTAGTCCACAAACCGGGACAGGTTCTTACGAGCAGTACTTC
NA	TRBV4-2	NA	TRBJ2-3	CASSQDGGVTDTQYF	TGTGCCAGCAGCCAAGACGGGGGAGTAACAGATACGCAGTATTTT
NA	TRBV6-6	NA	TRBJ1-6	CASSNKDNSPLHF	TGTGCCAGCAGTAACAAAGATAATTCACCCCTCCACTTT
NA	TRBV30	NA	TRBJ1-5	CAWCPSDSVPFLSNQPQHF	TGTGCCTGGTGTCCTTCTGACAGCGTCCCCTTTTTGAGCAATCAGCCCCAGCATTTT
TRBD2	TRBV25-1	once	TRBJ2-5	CASSASSTSGSLSETQYF	TGTGCCAGCAGTGCCTCTTCTACTAGCGGGAGTTTATCGGAGACCCAGTACTTC
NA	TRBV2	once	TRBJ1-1	CASRINMNTEAFF	TGTGCCAGCCGAATAAACATGAACACTGAAGCTTTCTTT
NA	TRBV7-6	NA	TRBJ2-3	CASSLLGGSTDTQYF	TGTGCCAGCAGCTTACTGGGCGGTAGCACAGATACGCAGTATTTT
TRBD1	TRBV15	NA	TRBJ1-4	CATSRDAVGGGEKLFF	TGTGCCACCAGCAGAGATGCGGTCGGAGGGGGCGAAAAACTGTTTTTT
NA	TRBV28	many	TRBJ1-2	CASSRPGHGGYGYTF	TGTGCCAGCAGTCGCCCTGGGCATGGGGGCTATGGCTACACCTTC
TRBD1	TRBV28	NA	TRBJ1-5	CASSFQTGTGGVSNQPQHF	TGTGCCAGCAGTTTCCAGACCGGGACAGGGGGCGTTAGCAATCAGCCCCAGCATTTT
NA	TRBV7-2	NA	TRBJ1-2	CASSQDSNYGYTF	TGTGCCAGCAGCCAGGACAGCAATTATGGCTACACCTTC
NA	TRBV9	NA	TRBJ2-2	CASSERGEINTGELFF	TGTGCCAGCAGCGAACGAGGGGAAATTAACACCGGGGAGCTGTTTTTT
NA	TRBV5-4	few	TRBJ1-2	CASSFDRPGGYTF	TGTGCCAGCAGCTTCGACAGACCTGGAGGCTACACCTTC
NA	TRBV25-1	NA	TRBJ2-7	CASSEWGAGSEQYF	TGTGCCAGCAGTGAATGGGGGGCGGGAAGCGAGCAGTACTTC
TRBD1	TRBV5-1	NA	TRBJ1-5	CASSVTGGHNQPQHF	TGCGCCAGCAGCGTAACAGGGGGTCACAATCAGCCCCAGCATTTT
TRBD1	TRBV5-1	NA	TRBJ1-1	CASSPGGTDNTEAFF	TGCGCCAGCAGCCCCGGTGGGACAGACAACACTGAAGCTTTCTTT
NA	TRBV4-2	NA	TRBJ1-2	CASSQVEGLSYGYTF	TGTGCCAGCAGCCAAGTAGAGGGGTTAAGCTATGGCTACACCTTC
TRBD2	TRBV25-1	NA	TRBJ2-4	CGRLAGARGKAKNIQYF	TGTGGTCGACTAGCGGGAGCCCGAGGGAAAGCCAAAAACATTCAGTACTTC
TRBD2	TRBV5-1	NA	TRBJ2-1	CASSLDRGLAVSSYNEQFF	TGCGCCAGCAGCTTGGATCGGGGACTAGCGGTTAGCTCCTACAATGAGCAGTTCTTC
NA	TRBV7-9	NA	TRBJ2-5	CASSSRNRQAGRGTQYF	TGTGCCAGCAGCTCCCGAAATAGACAGGCAGGTCGCGGGACCCAGTACTTC
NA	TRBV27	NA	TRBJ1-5	CASSLKFSVLLNSNQPQHF	TGTGCCAGCAGTTTAAAGTTTTCCGTTCTACTGAATAGCAATCAGCCCCAGCATTTT
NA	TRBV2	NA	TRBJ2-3	CASTRTAGADTQYF	TGTGCCAGCACGAGGACCGCAGGGGCAGATACGCAGTATTTT
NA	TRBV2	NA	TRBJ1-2	CASSELGGVREVTF	TGTGCCAGCAGTGAACTGGGAGGGGTGCGGGAGGTCACCTTC
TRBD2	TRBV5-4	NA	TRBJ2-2	CATLAGENTGELFF	TGTGCCACCTTAGCGGGGGAAAACACCGGGGAGCTGTTTTTT